These 31 T cell receptor beta chains came from one sample sequenced in a study of cytomegalovirus exposure and HLA in healthy donors. It was with 60 Vbeta and 13 Jbeta primers that the PCR ran. TCRdb's copy holds only in-frame clones and misses some; the assay was immunoSEQ multiplex PCR. The table lists approximately 100,000 clones, roughly 82% of them singletons, with around 2.7% in the top ten. Sequencing was performed on PBMCs. All receptors derive from a male donor in good health and CMV-seropositive.

The chain uses TRBV6-5 and TRBJ2-5; 8 bases match TRBD2. Germline trimming cut 5 bases from V and 4 bases from J; bases unmatched to any gene: 3. The germline V gene has CDR1 MNHEY and CDR2 SVGAGI. This CDR3 is built from 13 residues. The CDR3 nucleotides are TGTGCCAGCAGTCCCGGGGGGGGAGAGACCCAGTACTTC. It translates to CASSPGGGETQYF.

DNA of the CDR3: TGTGCCACCAGCAAGCCTACGGGGGGGGAAAGTACAGATACGCAGTATTTT. It encodes CATSKPTGGESTDTQYF. The chain combines TRBV15 with TRBJ2-3; 8 bases fit TRBD2. The CDR3 has 17 residues. Losses at the gene ends were 4 bases for V and 3 bases for J; bases not matched to a gene: 12. In germline, CDR1 is LNHNV, CDR2 YYDKDF (reference sequence).

V and J are TRBV7-2 and TRBJ2-5; 7 nucleotides agree with TRBD1. CDR3 length: 14 residues. The ends lost 5 bases at V and 3 bases at J; junction bases unmatched: 6. Germline V gene sequence: CDR1 SGHTA, CDR2 FQGNSA. DNA for the CDR3: TGTGCCAGCAGCGAAAGGACAGGAAAAGAGACCCAGTACTTC. It translates to CASSERTGKETQYF.

About this clone: One end of the junction does not line up with germline, which may come from a read error. The chain links TRBV6-1 to TRBJ2-2; 12 bases fit TRBD2. CDR3 length: 16 residues. Germline CDR1 is MNHNS and CDR2 is SASEGT. DNA for the CDR3: TGTGCCAGCAGTGACAGAGAACCATGGACTAGCGGGAAGCTGTTTTTT. This encodes CASSDREPWTSGKLFF.

J is TRBJ1-4 and V is TRBV5-1; a possible D gene is TRBD1 (6 bases). V lost 4 bases to trimming and J lost 4 bases, with 14 bases between them. Germline V gene sequence: CDR1 SGHRS, CDR2 YFSETQ. This CDR3 has 15 residues. For the CDR3, the DNA is TGCGCCAGCAGCGGGCACAGGGCCTATAATGAAAAACTGTTTTTT. Its protein is CASSGHRAYNEKLFF. Based on the CDR3 plus reference TRBV5-1 and TRBJ1-4, the full variable domain is KAGVTQTPRYLIKTRGQQVTLSCSPISGHRSVSWYQQTPGQGLQFLFEYFSETQRNKGNFPGRFSGRQFSNSRSEMNVSTLELGDSALYLCASSGHRAYNEKLFFGSGTQLSVL.

CDR3 amino acids: CASSRLAGAPGEQFF. The CDR3 coding sequence is TGTGCCAGCAGTCGACTAGCGGGAGCACCGGGTGAGCAGTTCTTC. V gene TRBV11-2 combines with J gene TRBJ2-1, with TRBD2 identical over 12 bases. The V segment lost 6 bases and the J segment 9 bases; nucleotides outside the gene matches: 9. There are 15 residues in the CDR3. Germline assignment: CDR1 SGHAT and CDR2 FQNNGV. Supplemented by reference TRBV11-2 and TRBJ2-1, the full variable domain reads EAGVAQSPRYKIIEKRQSVAFWCNPISGHATLYWYQQILGQGPKLLIQFQNNGVVDDSQLPKDRFSAERLKGVDSTLKIQPAKLEDSAVYLCASSRLAGAPGEQFFGPGTRLTVL.

The chain recombines TRBV6-7 with TRBJ1-3; 7 bases match TRBD1. TRBV6-7 carries the ORF label, with uncertain function. The CDR3 consists of 16 residues. The trim removed 2 bases at V and 0 bases at J, leaving 4 bases unmatched. This CDR3 is CASSYETGPSGNTIYF. The CDR3 DNA sequence: TGTGCCAGCAGTTACGAGACAGGGCCCTCTGGAAACACCATATATTTT.

The genes are TRBV4-2 and TRBJ1-2; maybe TRBD1 (5 bases). CDR3 length: 15 residues. The V and J ends lost 0 bases and 4 bases respectively, with 12 bases between them. Germline lookup yields CDR1 LGHNA and CDR2 YNFKEQ. Here the CDR3 DNA reads TGTGCCAGCAGCCAAGATTGGGGGGGTTCCTATGGCTACACCTTC. Amino acids: CASSQDWGGSYGYTF.

The CDR3: CASSDPQTSGIYEQYF. The CDR3 coding sequence is TGCGCCAGCAGCGACCCCCAGACTAGCGGGATCTACGAGCAGTACTTC. The V call is TRBV5-1, the J call TRBJ2-7; 11 bases match TRBD2. Per germline, CDR1 SGHRS and CDR2 YFSETQ. The CDR3 runs to 16 residues. Trimming removed 4 bases from V and 3 bases from J; junction bases left unmatched: 9.

CDR3 sequence reads: CASKRGMNTEAFF. Written as DNA, the CDR3 is TGCGCCAGCAAGAGGGGGATGAACACTGAAGCTTTCTTT. The chain is built from TRBV5-1 and TRBJ1-1, with a weak D call TRBD1 (6 bases). The V gene's germline CDR1 is SGHRS and CDR2 YFSETQ. Trimming cost V 6 bases and J 0 bases, with 9 bases left between them. This CDR3 is built from 13 residues.

The chain recombines TRBV11-3 with TRBJ1-1, with D possibly TRBD1 on 5 matching bases. CDR3 length equals 16 residues. Trimming took 0 bases from V and 4 from J, leaving 15 bases between them. Germline V gene lookup returns CDR1 SGHNT and CDR2 YENEEA. The CDR3 bases are TGTGCCAGCAGCTTAGATGGGTCAGGGCAGGGCACTGAAGCTTTCTTT. It encodes CASSLDGSGQGTEAFF.

This rearrangement joins TRBV18 to TRBJ1-6, with 9 bases identical to TRBD1. In germline, CDR1 is KGHSH, CDR2 LQKENI. V dropped 6 bases and J dropped 7; count of bases not matched to a gene: 7. The CDR3 length is 15 residues. The CDR3 region is CASSATGGGNSPLHF. DNA for the CDR3: TGTGCCAGCTCCGCCACAGGGGGCGGGAATTCACCCCTCCACTTT.

This chain joins TRBV28 and TRBJ2-3; the match to TRBD2 covers 7 bases. The junction had 10 bases not matched to a gene; V was cut back by 7 bases and J by 6 bases. Germline V gene lookup returns CDR1 MDHEN and CDR2 SYDVKM. The CDR3 sequence is 14 residues long. The CDR3 nucleotides are TGTGCCAGCATCGGGGGAGGGGTTGGCGATACGCAGTATTTT. This gives the protein CASIGGGVGDTQYF.

The chain carries TRBV28 and TRBJ2-3; 16 nucleotides agree with TRBD2. Trimming at V came to 0 bases and at J to 4 bases, leaving 22 bases not matched to a gene. This CDR3 has 24 residues. Germline V gene sequence: CDR1 MDHEN, CDR2 SYDVKM. CDR3 sequence: CASSLWTGGTPGLAGGIPADTQYF. The CDR3 nucleotides read TGTGCCAGCAGTTTATGGACAGGGGGAACCCCGGGACTAGCGGGAGGGATCCCCGCAGATACGCAGTATTTT.

This rearrangement joins TRBV7-2 to TRBJ2-7; 7 bases fit TRBD2. The trim removed 7 bases at V and 1 base at J, leaving 7 bases unmatched. CDR3 length: 14 amino acids. Germline CDR1 and CDR2: SGHTA and FQGNSA. CDR3 bases: TGTGCCAGCACCGTGTGGGGGGGATCCTACGAGCAGTACTTC. It yields the protein CASTVWGGSYEQYF.

A few counts support this clone. The genes are TRBV7-2 and TRBJ2-4; the D gene is possibly TRBD2 (5 bases). The V end lost 2 bases, the J end lost 7 bases, and 9 bases lay between the germline ends. The CDR3 is 13 residues long. CDR1 is SGHTA, CDR2 FQGNSA, per germline. CDR3 DNA sequence: TGTGCCAGCAGCTTATCCCCGGGGAACATTCAGTACTTC. Its protein product is CASSLSPGNIQYF.

The V call is TRBV7-6, the J call TRBJ2-1; 7 bases fit TRBD1. This CDR3 comprises 15 residues. Germline loops: CDR1 SGHVS, CDR2 FNYEAQ. V trimming: 8 bases; J trimming: 0 bases; junction bases outside the gene matches: 7. The DNA of the CDR3 is TGTGCCAGCCGAACACAGGGGAGCTCCTACAATGAGCAGTTCTTC. Encoded protein: CASRTQGSSYNEQFF.

The V gene is TRBV29-1, the J gene TRBJ1-1, with a tentative D call TRBD1 (5 bases). Germline V gene lookup returns CDR1 SQVTM and CDR2 ANQGSEA. The CDR3 length is 14 residues. The V gene lost 0 bases and the J gene lost 6 bases, with 14 bases spanning the gap. The CDR3, as DNA: TGCAGCGTTGAAGATTGGCAGGGAAGGGCTGAAGCTTTCTTT. Residues: CSVEDWQGRAEAFF.

A remark on this clone: A read error may explain this, as a much larger clone is one base away. V gene TRBV7-9 combines with J gene TRBJ2-5; 10 bases match TRBD2. The ends lost 2 bases at V and 4 bases at J; junction bases unmatched: 1. CDR3 length: 14 amino acids. In germline, CDR1 is SEHNR, CDR2 FQNEAQ (reference sequence). This CDR3 is CASSLRLAGETQYF. In nucleotides, the CDR3 is TGTGCCAGCAGCTTAAGACTAGCGGGAGAGACCCAGTACTTC.

A few counts support this clone. J is TRBJ2-3 and V is TRBV4-3; D not certain. V was shortened by 0 bases and J by 2 bases, with 9 bases between the two germline ends. The germline gives CDR1 LGHNA, CDR2 YSLEER. The CDR3 length is 15 residues. CDR3 amino acids: CASSQDSRYTDTQYF. CDR3 bases: TGCGCCAGCAGCCAAGATTCCCGTTACACAGATACGCAGTATTTT.

This clone has only one observation. The rearrangement uses TRBV14 and TRBJ2-7, with D perhaps TRBD1 (6 bases). The germline gives CDR1 SGHDN, CDR2 FVKESK. The CDR3 is 14 amino acids. Trimming pared 1 base from V and 4 bases from J, leaving 11 bases between. CDR3 in amino acids: CASSQGRTDYEQYF. The CDR3 DNA sequence: TGTGCCAGCAGCCAAGGTAGGACAGATTACGAGCAGTACTTC.

This chain joins TRBV7-9 and TRBJ1-1, with D possibly matching TRBD1 (5 bases). The V end was cut by 7 bases, the J end by 1 base, with 16 bases between. Germline CDR1 is SEHNR and CDR2 is FQNEAQ (reference sequence). The CDR3 sequence is 15 residues long. Here the CDR3 reads CASTPGGTGNTEAFF. The CDR3 DNA is TGTGCCAGCACCCCGGGGGGGACCGGGAACACTGAAGCTTTCTTT.

To note about this clone: The sample carries other DNA sequences with the same CDR3. The V gene is TRBV29-1, the J gene TRBJ1-1, with D possibly TRBD1 on 5 matching bases. The germline V and J ends were trimmed by 6 bases and 5 bases, with 10 bases remaining between them. Germline V gene lookup returns CDR1 SQVTM and CDR2 ANQGSEA. There are 11 residues in the CDR3. The CDR3 DNA reads as TGCAGCGTGCCCGGGGGGACTGAAGCTTTCTTT. Its protein product is CSVPGGTEAFF.

In its sample, this clone was seen a few times. V and J are TRBV7-8 and TRBJ2-2; 9 bases align to TRBD1. Trimming cost V 1 base and J 6 bases; bases outside gene matches: 3. This CDR3 is built from 15 residues. Germline V CDR1 and CDR2: SGHVS, FQNEAQ. The CDR3 DNA is TGTGCCAGCAGCTTAGGGACAGGGGTGCCCGGGGAGCTGTTTTTT. It yields the protein CASSLGTGVPGELFF. The entire variable domain, with the rest obtained from reference TRBV7-8 and TRBJ2-2, is as follows: GAGVSQSPRYKVAKRGQDVALRCDPISGHVSLFWYQQALGQGPEFLTYFQNEAQLDKSGLPSDRFFAERPEGSVSTLKIQRTQQEDSAVYLCASSLGTGVPGELFFGEGSRLTVL.

This clone was seen more than once but under ten times. In DNA form, the CDR3 reads TGTGCCTGGAACCCCCGCGCAAGGGCGGGTGGCTACACCTTC. This sequence encodes CAWNPRARAGGYTF. This chain joins TRBV30 and TRBJ1-2; D unclear. The CDR3 contains 14 residues. Germline loops: CDR1 GTSNPN, CDR2 SVGIG (reference sequence). The V gene lost 4 bases and the J gene lost 7 bases, with 19 bases spanning the gap.

The chain links TRBV19 to TRBJ2-1, with D perhaps matching TRBD1 (6 bases). CDR3 length: 18 amino acids. V shed 1 base and J shed 2 bases, with 18 bases lying between them. Germline CDR1 LNHDA, CDR2 SQIVND (reference sequence). DNA for the CDR3: TGTGCCAGTAGTATAGGCCAGGGGAGCACAGTAGCCTACAATGAGCAGTTCTTC. This encodes CASSIGQGSTVAYNEQFF.

V gene TRBV11-2 combines with J gene TRBJ1-1; 9 positions agree with TRBD1. V lost 2 bases, J lost 5 bases, and 3 bases stayed unmatched. The length of the CDR3 is 14 residues. CDR1 and CDR2 (germline): SGHAT, FQNNGV. As DNA, the CDR3 is TGTGCCAGCAGCTTAACAGGGGGCTATACTGAAGCTTTCTTT. This sequence encodes CASSLTGGYTEAFF.

As to this clone: A far larger clone is just one base off, so this is likely a read error. The V and J genes are TRBV7-9 and TRBJ2-7, with a weak D call TRBD1 (6 bases). The germline V gene encodes CDR1 SEHNR and CDR2 FQNEAQ (reference sequence). Deletions cut 6 bases from V and 2 bases from J, with 11 bases between. CDR3 size: 13 residues. The CDR3 sequence is CASSSGHPYEQYF. The CDR3 bases are TGTGCCAGCAGTTCGGGACATCCCTACGAGCAGTACTTC.

The chain has TRBV5-1 and TRBJ2-1, with 7 bases lining up with TRBD2. The germline gives CDR1 SGHRS, CDR2 YFSETQ. The length of the CDR3 is 16 residues. V dropped 4 bases and J dropped 7; count of bases not matched to a gene: 14. This CDR3 reads CASSPWGEGGLNEQFF. CDR3 nucleotide sequence: TGCGCCAGCAGCCCTTGGGGGGAGGGAGGGTTGAATGAGCAGTTCTTC.

The V gene is TRBV6-5, the J gene TRBJ2-7; D might be TRBD1 (6 bases). Germline CDR1 is MNHEY and CDR2 is SVGAGI. Between the trimmed V and J ends, which lost 2 bases and 2 bases, there was a span of 13 bases. CDR3 length: 15 residues. The CDR3 DNA sequence: TGTGCCAGCAGTTACGGGGGCGTGGGGGCCTACGAGCAGTACTTC. It translates to CASSYGGVGAYEQYF.

The rearrangement joins TRBV27 to TRBJ2-7, with 7 nucleotides matching TRBD1. The CDR3 spans 14 residues. Germline loops: CDR1 MNHEY, CDR2 SMNVEV (reference sequence). Losses at the gene ends were 6 bases for V and 2 bases for J; bases not matched to a gene: 7. The CDR3 here is CASRPDRVAYEQYF. In DNA form, the CDR3 reads TGTGCCAGCAGGCCAGACAGGGTTGCCTACGAGCAGTACTTC.